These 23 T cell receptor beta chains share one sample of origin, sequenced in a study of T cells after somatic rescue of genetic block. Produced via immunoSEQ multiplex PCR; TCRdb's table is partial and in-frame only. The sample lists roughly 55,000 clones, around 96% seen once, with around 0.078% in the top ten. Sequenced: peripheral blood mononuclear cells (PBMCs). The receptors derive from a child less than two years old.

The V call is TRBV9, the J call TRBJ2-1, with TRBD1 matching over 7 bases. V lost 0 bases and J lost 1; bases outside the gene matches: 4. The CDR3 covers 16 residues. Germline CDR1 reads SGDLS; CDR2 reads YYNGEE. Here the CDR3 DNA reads TGTGCCAGCAGCGTAGCCACAGGGGTTTCCTACAATGAGCAGTTCTTC. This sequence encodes CASSVATGVSYNEQFF.

The CDR3 region is CASTRTTNYGYTF. The CDR3 DNA follows: TGTGCCAGTACCCGGACGACTAACTATGGCTACACCTTC. This chain connects TRBV19 to TRBJ1-2, with D unclear. Trimming took 7 bases from V and 0 from J, leaving 9 bases between them. Looked up from germline, CDR1 is LNHDA and CDR2 is SQIVND (reference sequence). The CDR3 covers 13 residues.

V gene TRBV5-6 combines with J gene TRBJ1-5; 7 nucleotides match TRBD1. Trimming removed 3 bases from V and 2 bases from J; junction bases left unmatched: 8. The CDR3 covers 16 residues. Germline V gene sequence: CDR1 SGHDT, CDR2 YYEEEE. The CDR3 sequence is CASSYQDRARNQPQHF. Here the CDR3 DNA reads TGTGCCAGCAGCTATCAAGACAGGGCACGCAATCAGCCCCAGCATTTT.

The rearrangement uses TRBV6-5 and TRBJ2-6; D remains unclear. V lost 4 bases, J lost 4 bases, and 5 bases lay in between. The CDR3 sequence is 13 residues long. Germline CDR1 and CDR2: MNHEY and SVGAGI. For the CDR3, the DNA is TGTGCCAGCAGTTGGCTGGGGGCCAACGTCCTGACTTTC. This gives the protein CASSWLGANVLTF.

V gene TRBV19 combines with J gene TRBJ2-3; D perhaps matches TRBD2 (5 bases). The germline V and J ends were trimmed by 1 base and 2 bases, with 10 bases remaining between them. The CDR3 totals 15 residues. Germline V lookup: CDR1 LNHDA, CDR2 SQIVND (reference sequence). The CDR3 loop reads CASSIAWTATDTQYF. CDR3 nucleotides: TGTGCCAGTAGTATAGCCTGGACTGCCACAGATACGCAGTATTTT. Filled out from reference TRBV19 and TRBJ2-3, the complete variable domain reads DGGITQSPKYLFRKEGQNVTLSCEQNLNHDAMYWYRQDPGQGLRLIYYSQIVNDFQKGDIAEGYSVSREKKESFPLTVTSAQKNPTAFYLCASSIAWTATDTQYFGPGTRLTVL.

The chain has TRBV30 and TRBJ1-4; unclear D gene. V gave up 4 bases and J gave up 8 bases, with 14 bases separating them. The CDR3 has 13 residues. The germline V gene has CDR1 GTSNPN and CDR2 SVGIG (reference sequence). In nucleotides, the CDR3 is TGTGCCTGGAAGGGCACGGGGAGGGAAAAACTGTTTTTT. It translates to CAWKGTGREKLFF.

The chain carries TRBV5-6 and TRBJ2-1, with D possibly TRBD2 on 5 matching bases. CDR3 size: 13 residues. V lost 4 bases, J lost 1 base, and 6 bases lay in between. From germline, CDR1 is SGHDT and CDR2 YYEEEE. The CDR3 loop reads CASSRGSYNEQFF. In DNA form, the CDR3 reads TGTGCCAGCAGCCGGGGTTCCTACAATGAGCAGTTCTTC.

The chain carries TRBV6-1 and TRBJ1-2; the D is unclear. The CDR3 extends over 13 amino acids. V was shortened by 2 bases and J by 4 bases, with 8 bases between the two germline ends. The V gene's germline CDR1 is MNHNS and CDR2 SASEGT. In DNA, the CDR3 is TGTGCCAGCAGTGAACAGGCTGGCTATGGCTACACCTTC. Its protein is CASSEQAGYGYTF.

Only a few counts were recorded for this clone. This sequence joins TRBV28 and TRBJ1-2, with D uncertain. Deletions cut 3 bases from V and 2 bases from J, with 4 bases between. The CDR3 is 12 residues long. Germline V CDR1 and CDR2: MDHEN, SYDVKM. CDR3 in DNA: TGTGCCAGCAGTTTTAGGAACTATGGCTACACCTTC. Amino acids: CASSFRNYGYTF.

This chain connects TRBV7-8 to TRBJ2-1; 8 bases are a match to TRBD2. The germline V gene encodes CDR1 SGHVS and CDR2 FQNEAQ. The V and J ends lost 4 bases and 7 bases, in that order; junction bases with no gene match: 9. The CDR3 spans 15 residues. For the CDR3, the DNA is TGTGCCAGCAGCTCCTCCTCGGGAGGGTGGAATGAGCAGTTCTTC. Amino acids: CASSSSSGGWNEQFF.

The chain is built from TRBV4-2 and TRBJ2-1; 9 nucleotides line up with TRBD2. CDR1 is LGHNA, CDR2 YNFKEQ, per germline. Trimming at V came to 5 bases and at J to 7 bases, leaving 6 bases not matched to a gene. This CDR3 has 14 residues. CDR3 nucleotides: TGTGCCAGCAGCTGGAAGCGGGAGGCAAATGAGCAGTTCTTC. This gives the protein CASSWKREANEQFF.

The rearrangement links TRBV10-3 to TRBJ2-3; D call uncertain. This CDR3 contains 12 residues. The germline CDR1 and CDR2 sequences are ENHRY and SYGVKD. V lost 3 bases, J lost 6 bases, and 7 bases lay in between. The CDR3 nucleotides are TGTGCCATCAGTGAACGCCCGGATACGCAGTATTTT. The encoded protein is CAISERPDTQYF.

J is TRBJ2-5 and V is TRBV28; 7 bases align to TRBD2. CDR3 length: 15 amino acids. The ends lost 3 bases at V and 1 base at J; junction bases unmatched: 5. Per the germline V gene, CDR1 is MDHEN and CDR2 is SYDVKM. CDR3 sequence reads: CASSFRGRAQETQYF. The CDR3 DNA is TGTGCCAGCAGTTTTCGGGGGAGGGCCCAAGAGACCCAGTACTTC.

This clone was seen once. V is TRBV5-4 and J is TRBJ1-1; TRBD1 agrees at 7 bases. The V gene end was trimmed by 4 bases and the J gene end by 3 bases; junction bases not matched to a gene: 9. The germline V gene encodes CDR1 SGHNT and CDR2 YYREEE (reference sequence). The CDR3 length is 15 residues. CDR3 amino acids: CASSQETGADTEAFF. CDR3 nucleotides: TGTGCCAGCAGCCAAGAAACAGGGGCGGACACTGAAGCTTTCTTT. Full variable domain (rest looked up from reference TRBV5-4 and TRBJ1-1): ETGVTQSPTHLIKTRGQQVTLRCSSQSGHNTVSWYQQALGQGPQFIFQYYREEENGRGNFPPRFSGLQFPNYSSELNVNALELDDSALYLCASSQETGADTEAFFGQGTRLTVV.

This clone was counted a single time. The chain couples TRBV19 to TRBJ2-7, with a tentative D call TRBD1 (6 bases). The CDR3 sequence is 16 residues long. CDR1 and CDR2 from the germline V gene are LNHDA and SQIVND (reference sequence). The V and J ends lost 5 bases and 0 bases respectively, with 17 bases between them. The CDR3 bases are TGTGCCAGTAGTCTTTCGACAGGCTCAAGCTCCTACGAGCAGTACTTC. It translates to CASSLSTGSSSYEQYF.

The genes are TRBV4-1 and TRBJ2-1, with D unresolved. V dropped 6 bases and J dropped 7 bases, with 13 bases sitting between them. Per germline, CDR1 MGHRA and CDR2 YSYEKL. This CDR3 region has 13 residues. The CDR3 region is CASSKQDANEQFF. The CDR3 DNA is TGCGCCAGCAGTAAGCAGGACGCGAATGAGCAGTTCTTC.

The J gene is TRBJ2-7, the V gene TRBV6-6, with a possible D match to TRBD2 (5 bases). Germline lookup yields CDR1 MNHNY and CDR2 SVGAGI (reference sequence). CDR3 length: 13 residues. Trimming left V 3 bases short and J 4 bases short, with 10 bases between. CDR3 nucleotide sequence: TGTGCCAGCAGTTATGGTGGGGAGTACGAGCAGTACTTC. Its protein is CASSYGGEYEQYF.

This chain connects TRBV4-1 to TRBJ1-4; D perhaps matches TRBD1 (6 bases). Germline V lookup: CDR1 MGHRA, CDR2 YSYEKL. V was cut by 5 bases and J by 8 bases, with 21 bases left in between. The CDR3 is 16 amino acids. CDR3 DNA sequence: TGCGCCAGCAGCGAGGAGGGGGGTCATAAGGAAGAAAAACTGTTTTTT. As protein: CASSEEGGHKEEKLFF.

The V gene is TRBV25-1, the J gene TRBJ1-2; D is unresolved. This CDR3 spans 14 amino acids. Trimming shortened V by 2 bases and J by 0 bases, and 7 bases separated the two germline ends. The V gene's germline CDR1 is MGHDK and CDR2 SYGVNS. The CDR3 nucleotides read TGTGCCAGCAGTGAAGAGGGAGCTAACTATGGCTACACCTTC. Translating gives CASSEEGANYGYTF.

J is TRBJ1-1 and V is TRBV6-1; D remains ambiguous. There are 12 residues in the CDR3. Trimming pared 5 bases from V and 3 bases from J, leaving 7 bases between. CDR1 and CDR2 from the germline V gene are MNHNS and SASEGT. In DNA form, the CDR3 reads TGTGCCAGCAGTCGACCCCACACTGAAGCTTTCTTT. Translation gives CASSRPHTEAFF.

The CDR3 spells CASRAVVLNTEAFF. The CDR3 DNA sequence: TGTGCCAGCAGGGCGGTGGTCCTGAACACTGAAGCTTTCTTT. The rearrangement joins TRBV6-5 to TRBJ1-1; D gene unclear. The CDR3 runs to 14 residues. Per germline, CDR1 MNHEY and CDR2 SVGAGI. Trimming took off 6 bases at V and 0 bases at J, with 11 bases between the two ends.

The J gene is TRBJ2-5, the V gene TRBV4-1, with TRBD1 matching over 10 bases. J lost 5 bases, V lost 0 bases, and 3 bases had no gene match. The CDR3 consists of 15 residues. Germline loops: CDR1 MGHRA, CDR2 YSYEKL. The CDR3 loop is CASSQDGDRGETQYF. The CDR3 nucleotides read TGCGCCAGCAGCCAAGATGGGGACAGGGGTGAGACCCAGTACTTC.

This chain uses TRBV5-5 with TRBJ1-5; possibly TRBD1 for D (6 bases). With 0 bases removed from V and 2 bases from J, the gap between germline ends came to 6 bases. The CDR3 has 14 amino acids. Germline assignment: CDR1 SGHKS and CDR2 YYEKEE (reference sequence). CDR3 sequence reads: CASSLAGGNQPQHF. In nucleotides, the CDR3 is TGTGCCAGCAGCTTGGCAGGGGGCAATCAGCCCCAGCATTTT.